This section outlines one TCR beta chain sequence together with its context. Its antigen is still unknown. The junction shows a germline mismatch at one end, possibly a read error. TCRbeta CDR3 regions were amplified from genomic DNA using the immunoSEQ Assay, a bias-controlled multiplex PCR. Concerning the study's data processing: Within the assay, amplification of reference gene primers was used to estimate how many nucleated cells each sample contained. Sequence reads were collapsed and filtered to measure the absolute abundance of every unique TCRbeta CDR3 rearrangement. For each sample, productive Simpson clonality was calculated as the square root of Simpson's diversity index across productive rearrangements. TCRdb limited this immuneACCESS table to in-frame rearrangements with V and J called. A share of clones is missing; checked studies link under half to unresolved V genes, and the rest is unexplained. The DNA gave D and trimming, while V, J and clone size come from that table. A total of approximately 480,000 clones appear in this sample, 87% of them only once. The ten largest clones capture roughly 0.72% of the sample.

The CDR3 measures 15 amino acids from cysteine to phenylalanine. The CDR3 DNA has 45 bases and is translated from base 1. The germline V gene (reference sequence) supplies CDR1 LGHDT and CDR2 YNNKEL. These data originate in a study of blood T cell repertoires in COVID-19 (dated by TCRdb to about 2020). Study-wide context: Collaborator samples came from the United States, Italy and Spain and covered acute and convalescent phases of COVID-19. The material from the prospective study consisted of cDNA or gDNA derived from T cells, B-cell-depleted T cells, or PBMCs. Deeply sampled blood TCRbeta repertoires from subjects exposed to, actively infected with, or recovered from COVID-19 were included in the dataset. The repertoires were released in a freely available public database intended as a resource for research on the immune response to SARS-CoV-2. The samples were drawn from the first 160 participants of the ongoing ImmuneRACE study and from 1,254 subjects provided by 6 global collaborators. Sample metadata almost always included a de-identified subject ID, COVID-19 status, age in years and sex. Where available, HLA class I and class II types were taken from metadata supplied by the sample provider and were not determined by assay-based typing.

Participants in the prospective study were aged 18 to 89 years, lived in 20 to 30 United States geographic areas, and enrolled through a virtual design. In the prospective study, participants were assigned to cohorts based on the clinical history participants reported in a screening survey and a study questionnaire. For ImmuneRACE Cohort 3, a participant was defined as recovered based on two consecutive negative NP/OP PCR tests, clearance by a healthcare professional, or resolution of symptoms. Each participant in the prospective study had whole blood, serum and a nasopharyngeal or oropharyngeal swab collected by mobile phlebotomists. Additional blood draws and questionnaires over an approximately two-month period could optionally be provided by prospective study participants. Prospective study blood samples were shipped either frozen or at room temperature before DNA extraction. What the study reported, not specific to this receptor: The quantity of clinical and demographic metadata differed by source and by participant and was supplied without curation.

The V and J segments used are TRBV3-1 (or the pseudogene TRBV3-2) and TRBJ2-2, with no D gene named confidently. Sequences were obtained from PBMCs or T cells enriched from blood (not recorded which). The origin of this receptor is a woman between 18 and 29 years old who had recovered from COVID-19. The bases are TGTGCCAGCAGCCAATTCACTAAGAACGCCGGGGAGCTGTTTTTT. Translation gives CASSQFTKNAGELFF.